A single sample gave rise to the 28 T cell receptor beta chains below, sequenced in a study of T cell responses to AZD1222 COVID-19 vaccine. Sequencing was performed with immunoSEQ multiplex PCR; in TCRdb, only in-frame clones are kept and a portion is missing. The table shows 110,000 or so clones, with roughly 90% occurring only once. The sequenced sample was peripheral blood, obtained on day 0 of AZD1222 vaccination. The receptor set was obtained from an adult in good health.

V gene TRBV19 combines with J gene TRBJ1-5; D possibly corresponds to TRBD1 (5 bases). Germline CDR1 LNHDA, CDR2 SQIVND (reference sequence). There are 18 residues in the CDR3. V lost 7 bases, J lost 4 bases, and 26 bases lay in between. CDR3 DNA sequence: TGTGCCAGTACTGGGGGAGGGTCCAGATGGGCCCAGAATCAGCCCCAGCATTTT. It specifies CASTGGGSRWAQNQPQHF. Combining the CDR3 with reference TRBV19 and TRBJ1-5 gives the whole variable domain DGGITQSPKYLFRKEGQNVTLSCEQNLNHDAMYWYRQDPGQGLRLIYYSQIVNDFQKGDIAEGYSVSREKKESFPLTVTSAQKNPTAFYLCASTGGGSRWAQNQPQHFGDGTRLSIL.

DNA of the CDR3: TGTGCCACTCCTACAGGGAGGACCGACGGTCGGGACACTGAAGCTTTCTTT. This translates into CATPTGRTDGRDTEAFF. The chain links TRBV15 to TRBJ1-1, with a possible D match to TRBD1 (6 bases). Germline CDR1 is LNHNV and CDR2 is YYDKDF (reference sequence). The CDR3 has 17 amino acids. V lost 9 bases to trimming and J lost 3 bases, with 26 bases between them.

This clone was seen just once. The V call is TRBV5-1, the J call TRBJ1-2; no clear D gene. Germline CDR1 SGHRS, CDR2 YFSETQ. V lost 4 bases and J lost 3, with 10 bases in between. This CDR3 has 13 residues. The CDR3 here is CASSPSLDYGYTF. For the CDR3, the DNA is TGCGCCAGCAGCCCTTCGTTGGACTATGGCTACACCTTC.

The CDR3 DNA sequence: TGTGCCAGCAGCCCTCTTGGGACGGGGCTGGCGGAAGCTTTCTTT. It translates to CASSPLGTGLAEAFF. The chain uses TRBV3-1 (or the pseudogene TRBV3-2) and TRBJ1-1, with D maybe TRBD1 (5 bases). This CDR3 region has 15 residues. Germline V gene sequence: CDR1 LGHDT, CDR2 YNNKEL (reference sequence). V gave up 4 bases and J gave up 8 bases, with 20 bases separating them.

The V call is TRBV18, the J call TRBJ2-7, with D perhaps matching TRBD1 (6 bases). CDR1 and CDR2 from the germline V gene are KGHSH and LQKENI. The V and J ends lost 2 bases and 4 bases respectively, with 12 bases between them. The CDR3 has 14 amino acids. The CDR3 loop is CASSPGLQGYEQYF. The CDR3 DNA reads as TGTGCCAGCTCACCAGGGCTTCAGGGGTACGAGCAGTACTTC.

V gene TRBV4-2 combines with J gene TRBJ2-1; D perhaps matches TRBD2 (5 bases). This CDR3 has 14 amino acids. V dropped 5 bases and J dropped 8 bases, with 16 bases sitting between them. Germline loops: CDR1 LGHNA, CDR2 YNFKEQ. In nucleotides, the CDR3 is TGTGCCAGCAGCTCCTTCCATCGGGGTGATGAGCAGTTCTTC. Translation gives CASSSFHRGDEQFF.

V gene TRBV5-6 combines with J gene TRBJ2-1; D assignment may be TRBD1 or TRBD2 (5 bases each). Germline CDR1 SGHDT, CDR2 YYEEEE. The CDR3 sequence is 14 residues long. Trimming stripped 6 bases from V and 5 bases from J, with 15 bases between. The CDR3 DNA reads as TGTGCCAGCACTAGGTCCGGGGCCGACAATGAGCAGTTCTTC. Encoded protein: CASTRSGADNEQFF.

This chain's CDR3 is CASSSDSGRNYEQYF. CDR3 DNA sequence: TGTGCCAGCAGCTCCGATAGCGGGAGGAACTACGAGCAGTACTTC. The genes are TRBV5-6 and TRBJ2-7, with 10 bases fitting TRBD2. Germline CDR1 and CDR2: SGHDT and YYEEEE. The CDR3 contains 15 residues. J was trimmed by 3 bases and V by 3 bases; bases with no gene match: 6.

The chain joins TRBV9 to TRBJ2-5, with 7 bases lining up with TRBD2. The V and J ends lost 0 bases and 2 bases, in that order; junction bases with no gene match: 4. Germline values: CDR1 SGDLS, CDR2 YYNGEE. The CDR3 runs 15 residues. CDR3 protein: CASSVGAGIQETQYF. CDR3 in DNA: TGTGCCAGCAGCGTAGGAGCGGGAATTCAAGAGACCCAGTACTTC.

The chain has TRBV6-5 and TRBJ1-1; weak D call: TRBD1 (6 bases). The CDR3 totals 14 residues. From germline, CDR1 is MNHEY and CDR2 SVGAGI. The germline V and J ends were trimmed by 3 bases and 0 bases, with 8 bases remaining between them. The CDR3 spells CASSYGQLNTEAFF. The CDR3 region has the DNA TGTGCCAGCAGTTATGGACAGTTGAACACTGAAGCTTTCTTT.

This sequence joins TRBV19 and TRBJ1-5; D is undetermined. The germline V gene has CDR1 LNHDA and CDR2 SQIVND (reference sequence). Trimming stripped 1 base from V and 4 bases from J, with 14 bases between. The CDR3 sequence is 16 residues long. This CDR3 reads CASSIASWVLNQPQHF. The DNA of the CDR3 is TGTGCCAGTAGTATAGCTTCGTGGGTTTTGAATCAGCCCCAGCATTTT. Full variable domain (rest looked up from reference TRBV19 and TRBJ1-5): DGGITQSPKYLFRKEGQNVTLSCEQNLNHDAMYWYRQDPGQGLRLIYYSQIVNDFQKGDIAEGYSVSREKKESFPLTVTSAQKNPTAFYLCASSIASWVLNQPQHFGDGTRLSIL.

The chain employs TRBV9 and TRBJ2-3; D might be TRBD1 or TRBD2, each matching 5 bases. V gave up 5 bases and J gave up 2 bases, with 12 bases separating them. Germline V gene data show CDR1 as SGDLS and CDR2 as YYNGEE. The CDR3 totals 14 residues. The CDR3 bases are TGTGCCAGCAGTCGGGACGGCACCACAGATACGCAGTATTTT. Encoded protein: CASSRDGTTDTQYF.

CDR3 coding DNA: TGTGCCAGCAGCTTAGGCAGCCTTCAAGATACGCAGTATTTT. It is translated as CASSLGSLQDTQYF. This sequence joins TRBV7-6 and TRBJ2-3; D unresolved. The V and J ends lost 1 base and 5 bases respectively, with 10 bases between them. The CDR3 contains 14 residues. Germline assignment: CDR1 SGHVS and CDR2 FNYEAQ.

The chain uses TRBV13 and TRBJ1-2; D might be TRBD1 (5 bases). Germline V gene lookup returns CDR1 PRHDT and CDR2 FYEKMQ (reference sequence). The CDR3 consists of 14 residues. With 0 bases removed from V and 7 bases from J, the gap between germline ends came to 12 bases. CDR3: CASSLGRQHTGYTF. In DNA form, the CDR3 reads TGTGCCAGCAGCTTAGGCCGACAGCACACTGGCTACACCTTC.

This chain joins TRBV19 and TRBJ2-3; weak D call: TRBD2 (6 bases). The V gene's germline CDR1 is LNHDA and CDR2 SQIVND (reference sequence). There are 14 residues in the CDR3. V lost 2 bases to trimming and J lost 4 bases, with 10 bases between them. The DNA of the CDR3 is TGTGCCAGTAGTATAACGGGGGTTTCAGATACGCAGTATTTT. Protein: CASSITGVSDTQYF.

This chain uses TRBV14 with TRBJ1-6, with TRBD1 as a possible D gene (5 bases). From germline, CDR1 is SGHDN and CDR2 FVKESK. Trimming took 10 bases from V and 4 from J, leaving 11 bases between them. CDR3 length: 13 amino acids. The CDR3: CATNRQYNSPLHF. In DNA, the CDR3 is TGTGCCACCAATCGACAGTATAATTCACCCCTCCACTTT. The entire variable domain, with the rest obtained from reference TRBV14 and TRBJ1-6, is as follows: EAGVTQFPSHSVIEKGQTVTLRCDPISGHDNLYWYRRVMGKEIKFLLHFVKESKQDESGMPNNRFLAERTGGTYSTLKVQPAELEDSGVYFCATNRQYNSPLHFGNGTRLTVT.

This clone was detected once. This sequence joins TRBV3-1 (or the pseudogene TRBV3-2) and TRBJ1-2; perhaps TRBD1 as D (5 bases). The V end lost 3 bases, the J end lost 12 bases, and 20 bases lay between the germline ends. CDR3 size: 14 residues. In germline, CDR1 is LGHDT, CDR2 YNNKEL (reference sequence). The CDR3 sequence: CASSHSSGTAWDTF. The CDR3, as DNA: TGTGCCAGCAGCCATTCCTCCGGGACGGCATGGGACACCTTC.

V gene TRBV6-2 or TRBV6-3 combines with J gene TRBJ2-1, with TRBD1 matching over 7 bases. CDR3 length equals 15 residues. The J segment lost 6 bases and the V segment lost 6 bases, leaving 11 bases of the junction unmatched. Germline V CDR1 and CDR2: MNHEY, SVGEGT. The CDR3 DNA reads TGTGCCAGCAGCCTAAGCGCCTCAGGGGGCAATGAGCAGTTCTTC. Protein product: CASSLSASGGNEQFF.

The chain couples TRBV4-1 to TRBJ1-1; the D gene is possibly TRBD1 (6 bases). The CDR3 consists of 15 residues. Germline V gene sequence: CDR1 MGHRA, CDR2 YSYEKL. Trimming stripped 4 bases from V and 0 bases from J, with 12 bases between. The CDR3 loop is CASSPLTGMNTEAFF. Here the CDR3 DNA reads TGCGCCAGCAGCCCACTGACAGGTATGAACACTGAAGCTTTCTTT.

J is TRBJ1-4 and V is TRBV6-2 or TRBV6-3; D unclear. There are 11 residues in the CDR3. Trimming took 6 bases from V and 10 from J, leaving 9 bases between them. CDR1 MNHEY and CDR2 SVGEGT come from the germline V gene. Here the CDR3 reads CASSRAGKLFF. DNA for the CDR3: TGTGCCAGCAGCCGCGCAGGAAAACTGTTTTTT.

This chain joins TRBV6-2 or TRBV6-3 and TRBJ2-1; TRBD2 matches at 12 bases. Germline CDR1 MNHEY, CDR2 SVGEGT. V shed 4 bases, J shed 4 bases, and the junction held 5 bases outside the gene matches. The CDR3 runs 16 residues. The CDR3 bases are TGTGCCAGCAGTTTAGGACTAGCGGGATCATACAATGAGCAGTTCTTC. Amino acid sequence: CASSLGLAGSYNEQFF.

The chain carries TRBV10-2 and TRBJ1-6, with TRBD1 matching over 10 bases. J was trimmed by 6 bases and V by 7 bases; bases with no gene match: 6. CDR3 length: 15 residues. Germline-derived CDR1 and CDR2 are WSHSY and SAAADI. The CDR3 here is CASKSGTGVNSPLHF. DNA of the CDR3: TGCGCCAGCAAATCCGGGACAGGGGTTAATTCACCCCTCCACTTT.

This chain joins TRBV29-1 and TRBJ2-2; 9 bases agree with TRBD1. Looked up from germline, CDR1 is SQVTM and CDR2 is ANQGSEA. Unmatched junction bases numbered 8, after V lost 7 bases and J lost 5 bases. This CDR3 spans 14 amino acids. The CDR3 sequence is CSAFRDRDTGELFF. The DNA for the CDR3 is TGCAGCGCCTTCCGGGACAGGGATACCGGGGAGCTGTTTTTT.

This chain links TRBV2 with TRBJ1-2; D might be TRBD1 (6 bases). CDR1 is SNHLY and CDR2 is FYNNEI in the germline V gene. The CDR3 consists of 13 residues. Trimming removed 6 bases at V and 8 bases at J, with 16 bases between. CDR3 amino acids: CASSTNRDRGYTF. The CDR3 coding sequence is TGTGCCAGCAGCACAAACAGGGATCGGGGCTACACCTTC.

The chain employs TRBV6-5 and TRBJ2-7, with D unresolved. This CDR3 is 11 amino acids long. The germline V gene has CDR1 MNHEY and CDR2 SVGAGI. V lost 2 bases to trimming and J lost 7 bases, with 6 bases between them. The CDR3 protein is CASSYGQEQYF. Written as DNA, the CDR3 is TGTGCCAGCAGTTACGGCCAAGAGCAGTACTTC.

The chain couples TRBV14 to TRBJ2-1; D perhaps matches TRBD1 (6 bases). Germline V gene data show CDR1 as SGHDN and CDR2 as FVKESK. The V and J ends lost 4 bases and 8 bases respectively, with 21 bases between them. The CDR3 consists of 16 residues. The CDR3: CASSPFAGTQGHEQFF. CDR3 bases: TGTGCCAGCAGCCCGTTCGCCGGGACACAAGGCCATGAGCAGTTCTTC.

The chain couples TRBV25-1 to TRBJ1-1; possible D gene TRBD1, 6 bases. Germline assignment: CDR1 MGHDK and CDR2 SYGVNS. V was shortened by 7 bases and J by 10 bases, with 22 bases between the two germline ends. This CDR3 comprises 14 residues. This chain's CDR3 is CASTTPGALGRAFF. The CDR3 nucleotides read TGTGCCAGCACCACCCCAGGGGCCCTTGGGAGAGCTTTCTTT.

The V call is TRBV9, the J call TRBJ1-4; D remains unclear. Trimming removed 0 bases from V and 1 base from J, with 4 bases in between. From germline, CDR1 is SGDLS and CDR2 YYNGEE. The CDR3 has 14 residues. This chain's CDR3 is CASSVELTNEKLFF. The CDR3, as DNA: TGTGCCAGCAGCGTAGAGTTAACTAATGAAAAACTGTTTTTT.